This T cell receptor beta chain is drawn from a study of blood T cell repertoires in COVID-19. Study-wide background: From T cells, B-cell-depleted T cells, or PBMCs came the material, which was cDNA or gDNA.

Clones were sequenced by immunoSEQ multiplex PCR, and TCRdb holds only the in-frame ones, with some missing. The profile covers around 200,000 clones, with approximately 87% appearing a single time and roughly 2.2% taken by the ten largest. CDR1 is SNHLY, CDR2 FYNNEI, per germline. The CDR3 is made up of 14 amino acids. The ends were cut back, 8 bases at V and 2 bases at J, with 16 bases in the middle. The sequence came from a woman aged 50 to 60 with acute or convalescent COVID-19. The gene calls are TRBV2 and TRBJ2-7, with D perhaps matching TRBD2 (7 bases). Material: peripheral blood. The CDR3 reads CASARRGAPYEQYF. The CDR3 DNA reads TGTGCCAGCGCCCGCCGGGGGGCCCCCTACGAGCAGTACTTC.